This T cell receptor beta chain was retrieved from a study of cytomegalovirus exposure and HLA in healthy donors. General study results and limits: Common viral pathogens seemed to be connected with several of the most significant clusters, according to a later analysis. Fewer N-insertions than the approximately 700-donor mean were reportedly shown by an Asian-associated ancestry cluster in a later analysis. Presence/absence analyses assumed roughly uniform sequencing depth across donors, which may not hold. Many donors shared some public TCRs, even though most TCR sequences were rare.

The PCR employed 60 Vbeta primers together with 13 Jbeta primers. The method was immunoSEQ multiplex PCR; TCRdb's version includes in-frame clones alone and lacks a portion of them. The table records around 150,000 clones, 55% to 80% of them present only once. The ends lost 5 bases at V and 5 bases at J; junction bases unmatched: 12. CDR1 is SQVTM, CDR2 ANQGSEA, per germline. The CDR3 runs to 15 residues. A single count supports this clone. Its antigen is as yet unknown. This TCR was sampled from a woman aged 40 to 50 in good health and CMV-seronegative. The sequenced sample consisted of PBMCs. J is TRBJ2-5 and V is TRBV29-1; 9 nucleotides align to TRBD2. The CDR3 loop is CSVNLAGSHTETQYF. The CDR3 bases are TGCAGCGTTAATCTAGCGGGGTCCCACACGGAGACCCAGTACTTC.